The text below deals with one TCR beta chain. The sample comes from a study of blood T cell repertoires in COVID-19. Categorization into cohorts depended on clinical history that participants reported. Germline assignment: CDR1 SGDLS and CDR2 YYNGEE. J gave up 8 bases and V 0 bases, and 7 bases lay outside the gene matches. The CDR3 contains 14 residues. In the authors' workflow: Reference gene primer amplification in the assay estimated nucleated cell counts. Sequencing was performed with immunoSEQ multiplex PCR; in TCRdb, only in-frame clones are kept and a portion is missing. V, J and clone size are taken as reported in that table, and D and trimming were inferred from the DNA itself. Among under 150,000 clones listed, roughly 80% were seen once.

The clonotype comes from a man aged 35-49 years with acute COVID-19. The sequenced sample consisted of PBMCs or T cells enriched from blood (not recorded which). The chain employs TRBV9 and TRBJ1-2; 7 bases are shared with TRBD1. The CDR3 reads CASSVADRVGGYTF. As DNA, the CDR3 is TGTGCCAGCAGCGTAGCCGACAGGGTGGGCGGCTACACCTTC. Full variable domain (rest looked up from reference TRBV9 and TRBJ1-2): DSGVTQTPKHLITATGQRVTLRCSPRSGDLSVYWYQQSLDQGLQFLIQYYNGEERAKGNILERFSAQQFPDLHSELNLSSLELGDSALYFCASSVADRVGGYTFGSGTRLTVV.